What follows are 14 T cell receptor beta chains derived from one specimen sequenced in a study of Graves' ophthalmopathy and Graves' hyperthyroidism. RNA transcripts provided the template for amplifying TCR beta CDR3 regions. Scientists carried out first-round RT-PCR using HTBI primers and then a second-round multiplex PCR. TCRdb used MiXCR to reprocess the multiplex PCR reads, holding one entry per CDR3 protein. This table has approximately 1.2 million distinct CDR3 sequences, 36% appearing once. Sequenced: peripheral blood or thyroid tissue (not recorded which). Receptor source: an adult man with Graves' hyperthyroidism.

A few counts support this clonotype. This chain connects TRBV5-4 to TRBJ2-7; D unclear. Germline assignment: CDR1 SGHNT and CDR2 YYREEE (reference sequence). The V end lost 0 bases, the J end lost 2 bases, and 12 bases lay between the germline ends. This CDR3 spans 15 amino acids. The CDR3 bases are TGTGCCAGCAGCTTGGCGGTGGGATCGACCTACGAGCAGTACTTC. This gives the protein CASSLAVGSTYEQYF.

This clonotype was seen many times. The chain links TRBV14 to TRBJ2-7; 7 nucleotides agree with TRBD1. Germline V gene sequence: CDR1 SGHDN, CDR2 FVKESK. V lost 0 bases, J lost 2 bases, and 4 bases stayed unmatched. The CDR3 has 15 residues. The CDR3 sequence is CASSQDLTGTYEQYF. The CDR3 coding sequence is TGTGCCAGCAGCCAAGACTTGACAGGGACCTACGAGCAGTACTTC.

The rearrangement uses TRBV7-9 and TRBJ1-5; TRBD1 might be the D (5 bases). CDR1 and CDR2 from the germline V gene are SEHNR and FQNEAQ (reference sequence). V gave up 5 bases and J gave up 7 bases, with 12 bases separating them. The CDR3 covers 13 residues. CDR3 nucleotide sequence: TGTGCCAGCAGCGGGGCAGGGCGGCAGCCCCAGCATTTT. This encodes CASSGAGRQPQHF.

This clonotype was seen repeatedly, ten times or more. The chain joins TRBV11-2 to TRBJ1-1, with 8 bases that match TRBD1. J was trimmed by 14 bases and V by 5 bases; bases with no gene match: 7. Per the germline V gene, CDR1 is SGHAT and CDR2 is FQNNGV. The CDR3 sequence is 11 residues long. CDR3 in amino acids: CASSRGQGGFF. The CDR3 region has the DNA TGTGCCAGCAGCAGAGGACAGGGAGGATTCTTT. Drawing the rest from reference TRBV11-2 and TRBJ1-1, the complete variable domain is EAGVAQSPRYKIIEKRQSVAFWCNPISGHATLYWYQQILGQGPKLLIQFQNNGVVDDSQLPKDRFSAERLKGVDSTLKIQPAKLEDSAVYLCASSRGQGGFFGQGTRLTVV.

This clonotype has at least ten counts. The chain has TRBV10-3 and TRBJ1-5; 8 nucleotides align to TRBD1. The CDR3 consists of 14 residues. The germline CDR1 and CDR2 sequences are ENHRY and SYGVKD. J lost 7 bases, V lost 2 bases, and 4 bases had no gene match. CDR3 sequence (DNA): TGTGCCATCAGTGAGGACGGACAGGGCCAGCCCCAGCATTTT. This encodes CAISEDGQGQPQHF.

This clonotype turned up a few times. V usage is TRBV20-1 and J usage is TRBJ2-7, with 7 positions matching TRBD1. The ends lost 2 bases at V and 0 bases at J; junction bases unmatched: 4. The CDR3 consists of 14 residues. Germline CDR1 reads DFQATT; CDR2 reads SNEGSKA (reference sequence). The CDR3 here is CSARSDRASYEQYF. In DNA form, the CDR3 reads TGCAGTGCTAGATCCGACAGGGCCTCCTACGAGCAGTACTTC.

This clonotype was observed a handful of times. The genes are TRBV4-3 and TRBJ1-6; D not certain. Trimming removed 0 bases at V and 8 bases at J, with 11 bases between. Germline lookup yields CDR1 LGHNA and CDR2 YSLEER. The CDR3 loop spans 15 amino acids. This CDR3 reads CASSQDNKGYSPLHF. As DNA, the CDR3 is TGCGCCAGCAGCCAAGATAATAAGGGTTATTCACCCCTCCACTTT.

This clonotype was detected once. This rearrangement joins TRBV6-9 to TRBJ2-5; D not resolved. V was cut by 8 bases and J by 4 bases, with 5 bases left in between. This CDR3 is 10 amino acids long. CDR1 and CDR2 (germline): MNHGY, SVAAGI. The CDR3 protein is CASLVETQYF. In nucleotides, the CDR3 is TGTGCCAGCTTGGTAGAGACCCAGTACTTC.

The chain has TRBV10-3 and TRBJ2-7, with 8 nucleotides matching TRBD1. The J segment lost 0 bases and the V segment lost 3 bases, leaving 4 bases of the junction unmatched. CDR1 is ENHRY, CDR2 SYGVKD, per germline. CDR3 length: 15 residues. The CDR3 here is CAISDSTGASYEQYF. CDR3 DNA sequence: TGTGCCATCAGTGACTCGACAGGGGCCTCCTACGAGCAGTACTTC.

The chain links TRBV10-2 to TRBJ2-7, with D possibly called TRBD1 or TRBD2 (5 bases each). Germline assignment: CDR1 WSHSY and CDR2 SAAADI. V shed 4 bases and J shed 6 bases, with 22 bases lying between them. The CDR3 has 16 amino acids. The CDR3 DNA sequence: TGCGCCAGCAGTGCCAGCAGCTTAGTTATGGGGGTCGAGCAGTACTTC. Encoded protein: CASSASSLVMGVEQYF.

This clonotype showed up just once. A clone one base away is much larger, so this may be a read error. The rearrangement joins TRBV7-8 to TRBJ1-2; TRBD1 might be the D (6 bases). In germline, CDR1 is SGHVS, CDR2 FQNEAQ. Trimming took off 4 bases at V and 7 bases at J, with 13 bases between the two ends. The length of the CDR3 is 13 residues. This chain's CDR3 is CASSSNRVRGYTF. CDR3 nucleotides: TGTGCCAGCAGCTCAAACAGGGTCCGTGGCTACACCTTC.

The sample holds a few counts of this clonotype. This chain connects TRBV5-1 to TRBJ2-2; D perhaps matches TRBD2 (7 bases). The germline V and J ends were trimmed by 7 bases and 7 bases, with 20 bases remaining between them. The germline V gene encodes CDR1 SGHRS and CDR2 YFSETQ. This CDR3 is built from 15 residues. The CDR3 sequence is CASGRGGVGFGELFF. The CDR3 nucleotides read TGCGCCAGCGGAAGGGGGGGTGTCGGCTTCGGGGAGCTGTTTTTT.

This clonotype has ten or more counts. This rearrangement joins TRBV11-2 to TRBJ2-7, with 7 bases identical to TRBD2. Trimming cost V 0 bases and J 10 bases; bases outside gene matches: 6. The CDR3 runs 13 residues. Looked up from germline, CDR1 is SGHAT and CDR2 is FQNNGV. The CDR3 coding sequence is TGTGCCAGCAGCTTAGACCCTGGGAGGGAACAGTACTTC. This sequence encodes CASSLDPGREQYF.

This clonotype appeared many times. V usage is TRBV6-5 and J usage is TRBJ1-2; D is uncertain. Trimming stripped 2 bases from V and 4 bases from J, with 14 bases between. The CDR3 is 15 residues long. Germline V CDR1 and CDR2: MNHEY, SVGAGI. In nucleotides, the CDR3 is TGTGCCAGCAGTTACAACGGCGGGCAGTCCTATGGCTACACCTTC. As protein: CASSYNGGQSYGYTF.